These 9 T cell receptor beta chains were sequenced from one sample in a study of blood T cell repertoires in COVID-19. Sequencing was performed with immunoSEQ multiplex PCR; in TCRdb, only in-frame clones are kept and a portion is missing. Of roughly 230,000 clones detected, over 80% appear once; the ten largest clones hold over 5.5%. The source material was peripheral blood. The receptor set was obtained from a woman aged 60 to 75 with active or convalescent COVID-19.

V is TRBV7-8 and J is TRBJ2-7, with D uncertain. Germline CDR1 SGHVS, CDR2 FQNEAQ. V lost 4 bases and J 2 bases, leaving 6 bases between the germline ends. The CDR3 consists of 12 residues. CDR3 DNA: TGTGCCAGCAGCTCCGTAGCCTACGAGCAGTACTTC. Encoded protein: CASSSVAYEQYF.

This clone appeared once. This sequence joins TRBV2 and TRBJ1-4; TRBD1 matches at 8 bases. Germline V gene lookup returns CDR1 SNHLY and CDR2 FYNNEI. The length of the CDR3 is 16 residues. Trimming took 2 bases from V and 8 from J; bases not matched to a gene: 10. CDR3 sequence reads: CASSEFSRGQEEKLFF. CDR3 bases: TGTGCCAGCAGTGAATTTTCTAGGGGACAGGAGGAAAAACTGTTTTTT.

V gene TRBV5-1 combines with J gene TRBJ1-1; D gene unclear. Germline CDR1 reads SGHRS; CDR2 reads YFSETQ. The CDR3 is 16 residues long. V gave up 0 bases and J gave up 2 bases, with 14 bases separating them. This CDR3 is CASSLALSSRNTEAFF. The CDR3 bases are TGCGCCAGCAGCTTGGCCTTATCTTCGAGAAACACTGAAGCTTTCTTT.

The chain has TRBV6-6 and TRBJ1-6; D remains unclear. Trimming removed 2 bases at V and 6 bases at J, with 11 bases between. The CDR3 extends over 15 amino acids. The germline CDR1 and CDR2 sequences are MNHNY and SVGAGI (reference sequence). The CDR3, as DNA: TGTGCCAGCAGTTACCGGGGTGGGAGTAATTCACCCCTCCACTTT. Protein: CASSYRGGSNSPLHF.

CDR3 in amino acids: CATKLAGSGELFF. In nucleotides, the CDR3 is TGTGCCACCAAACTAGCGGGGTCCGGGGAGCTGTTTTTT. The rearrangement uses TRBV24-1 and TRBJ2-2; 10 nucleotides line up with TRBD2. The junction had 2 bases not matched to a gene; V was cut back by 8 bases and J by 6 bases. This CDR3 is built from 13 residues. CDR1 and CDR2 (germline): KGHDR, SFDVKD.

This chain uses TRBV6-5 with TRBJ2-7, with D possibly being TRBD2 (6 bases). Trimming removed 4 bases at V and 3 bases at J, with 13 bases between. CDR3 length: 14 residues. Germline V lookup: CDR1 MNHEY, CDR2 SVGAGI. CDR3 DNA sequence: TGTGCCAGCAGTTCCCTCGGGACTGACTACGAGCAGTACTTC. It yields the protein CASSSLGTDYEQYF.

The DNA of the CDR3 is TGTGCCAGTAGTATAGGCGGGGGGCGGGGGCACAATGAGCAGTTCTTC. Translation gives CASSIGGGRGHNEQFF. The chain joins TRBV19 to TRBJ2-1, with 8 bases lining up with TRBD2. The germline V gene has CDR1 LNHDA and CDR2 SQIVND (reference sequence). The CDR3 extends over 16 amino acids. V lost 1 base and J lost 5; bases outside the gene matches: 7.

The rearrangement joins TRBV11-3 to TRBJ2-3; 8 nucleotides line up with TRBD2. The trim removed 5 bases at V and 1 base at J, leaving 14 bases unmatched. This CDR3 spans 18 amino acids. The germline V gene has CDR1 SGHNT and CDR2 YENEEA. CDR3 residues: CASSRTSGGRVGTDTQYF. The CDR3, as DNA: TGTGCCAGCAGCCGAACTAGCGGTGGACGTGTGGGCACAGATACGCAGTATTTT.

This clone was seen just once. The chain combines TRBV6-1 with TRBJ2-5; D is unresolved. Trimming took 3 bases from V and 2 from J, leaving 7 bases between them. Germline lookup yields CDR1 MNHNS and CDR2 SASEGT. The CDR3 extends over 13 amino acids. CDR3 loop: CASSEVQQETQYF. The CDR3, as DNA: TGTGCCAGCAGTGAGGTCCAGCAAGAGACCCAGTACTTC.